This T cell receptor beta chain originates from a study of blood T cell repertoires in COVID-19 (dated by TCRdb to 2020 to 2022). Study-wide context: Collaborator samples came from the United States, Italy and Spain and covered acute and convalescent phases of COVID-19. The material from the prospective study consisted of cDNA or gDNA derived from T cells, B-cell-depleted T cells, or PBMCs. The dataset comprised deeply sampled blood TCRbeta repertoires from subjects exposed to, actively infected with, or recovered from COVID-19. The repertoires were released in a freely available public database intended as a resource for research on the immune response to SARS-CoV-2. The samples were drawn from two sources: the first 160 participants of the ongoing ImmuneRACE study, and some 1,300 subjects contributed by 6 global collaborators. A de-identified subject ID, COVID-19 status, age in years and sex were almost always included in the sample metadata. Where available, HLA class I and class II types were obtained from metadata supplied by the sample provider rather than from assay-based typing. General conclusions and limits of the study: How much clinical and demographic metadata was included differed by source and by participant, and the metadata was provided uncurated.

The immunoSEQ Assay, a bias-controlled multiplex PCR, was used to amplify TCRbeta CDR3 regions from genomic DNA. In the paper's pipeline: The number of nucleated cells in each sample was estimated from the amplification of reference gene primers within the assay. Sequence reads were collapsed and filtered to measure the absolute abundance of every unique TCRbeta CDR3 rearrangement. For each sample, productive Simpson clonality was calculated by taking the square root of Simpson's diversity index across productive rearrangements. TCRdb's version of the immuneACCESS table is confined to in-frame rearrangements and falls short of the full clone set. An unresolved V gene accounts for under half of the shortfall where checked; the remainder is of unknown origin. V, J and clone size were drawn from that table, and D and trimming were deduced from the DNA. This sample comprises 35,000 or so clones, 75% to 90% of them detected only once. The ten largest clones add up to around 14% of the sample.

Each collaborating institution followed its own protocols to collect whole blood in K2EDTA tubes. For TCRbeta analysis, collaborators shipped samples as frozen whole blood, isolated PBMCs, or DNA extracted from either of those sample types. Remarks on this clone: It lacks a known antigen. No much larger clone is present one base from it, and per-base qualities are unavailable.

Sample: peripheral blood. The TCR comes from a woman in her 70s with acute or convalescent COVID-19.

The sequence in DNA is TGTGCCACCAGCTGGACAGGGTCCTCCTACAATGAGCAGTTCTTC. The resulting protein is CATSWTGSSYNEQFF. Rearrangement joined TRBV15 to TRBJ2-1; 8 central nucleotides agree with TRBD1. V lost 5 bases and J lost 0 bases, and the count of bases not matched to a germline gene is 3. The CDR3 holds 15 amino acids from the cysteine to the phenylalanine. Kept here is only the CDR3 DNA, which spans 45 bases and is read in frame from base 1. CDR1 and CDR2, per the germline V gene (reference sequence), are LNHNV and YYDKDF.